The source of this T cell receptor beta chain is a study of cytomegalovirus exposure and HLA in healthy donors. Broader study findings: Approximately 18,000 TCR beta sequences were associated with HLA alleles at 0.05 false discovery rate in a later analysis. In a later analysis, several top co-occurrence clusters appeared linked to parvovirus B19, influenza, CMV and Epstein-Barr virus.

CDR1 LNHDA and CDR2 SQIVND come from the germline V gene (reference sequence). The CDR3 has 14 amino acids. The V end lost 3 bases, the J end lost 1 base, and 9 bases lay between the germline ends. For this clone: Its target is not known.

Researchers ran the PCR with 60 Vbeta and 13 Jbeta primers. TCRdb's table, derived via immunoSEQ multiplex PCR, lists solely in-frame clones and lacks some. The repertoire consists of a few hundred thousand clones, with over 65% occurring once and the leading ten covering about 2.5%. The gene calls are TRBV19 and TRBJ1-1; D might be TRBD1 (5 bases). The specimen sequenced was PBMCs. The origin of this receptor is a woman aged 55-70 years in good health and CMV-seropositive. The CDR3 protein is CASSILQGNTEAFF. DNA for the CDR3: TGTGCCAGTAGTATTCTCCAGGGGAACACTGAAGCTTTCTTT. Filled out from reference TRBV19 and TRBJ1-1, the complete variable domain reads DGGITQSPKYLFRKEGQNVTLSCEQNLNHDAMYWYRQDPGQGLRLIYYSQIVNDFQKGDIAEGYSVSREKKESFPLTVTSAQKNPTAFYLCASSILQGNTEAFFGQGTRLTVV.